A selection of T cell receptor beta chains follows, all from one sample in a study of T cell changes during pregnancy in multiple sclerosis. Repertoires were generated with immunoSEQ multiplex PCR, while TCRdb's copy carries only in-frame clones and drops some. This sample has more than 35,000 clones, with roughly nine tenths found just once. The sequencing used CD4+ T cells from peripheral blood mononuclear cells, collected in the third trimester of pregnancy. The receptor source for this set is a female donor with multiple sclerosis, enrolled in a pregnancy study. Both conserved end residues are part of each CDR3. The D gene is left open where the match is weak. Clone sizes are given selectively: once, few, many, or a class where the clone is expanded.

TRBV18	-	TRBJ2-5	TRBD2	TGTGCCAGCTCACCACCAACCGGGACTAGCGGAGAGACCCAGTACTTC	CASSPPTGTSGETQYF
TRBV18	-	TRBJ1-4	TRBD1	TGTGCCAGCTCACTCCAGGGGGCGCGAGATGAAAAACTGTTTTTT	CASSLQGARDEKLFF
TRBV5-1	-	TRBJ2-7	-	TGCGCCAGCAGCTCAGGATACGGGAGTCTCGCCGAGCAGTACTTC	CASSSGYGSLAEQYF
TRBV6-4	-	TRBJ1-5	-	TGTGCCAGCAGCACCATGGTCGGGGAGGATCAGCCCCAGCATTTT	CASSTMVGEDQPQHF
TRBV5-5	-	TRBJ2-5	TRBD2	TGTGCCAGCACCCATTTGGGTAGCGGGAGGGGCGAGACCCAGTACTTC	CASTHLGSGRGETQYF
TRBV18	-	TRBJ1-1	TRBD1	TGTGCCAGCTCACCGGGGACAGGGACCGACACTGAAGCTTTCTTT	CASSPGTGTDTEAFF
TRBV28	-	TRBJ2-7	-	TGTGCCAGCAGTCCCCCCCCAACCTACGAGCAGTACTTC	CASSPPPTYEQYF
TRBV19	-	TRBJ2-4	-	TGTGCCAGTAGTATAGATCGGCGCGGCATTCAGTACTTC	CASSIDRRGIQYF
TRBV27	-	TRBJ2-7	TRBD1	TGTGCCAGCAGGGGACAGGGAGCCTACGAGCAGTACTTC	CASRGQGAYEQYF
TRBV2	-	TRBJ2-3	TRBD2	TGTGCCAGCAGGGCAAGCGGGATCCCCACAGATACGCAGTATTTT	CASRASGIPTDTQYF
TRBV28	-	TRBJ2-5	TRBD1	TGTGCCAGCAGTTCCCAGGACAGGGCACGGGAGACCCAGTACTTC	CASSSQDRARETQYF
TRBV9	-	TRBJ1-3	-	TGTGCCAGCAGCGTAGGAGGGAGGGCTGGAAACACCATATATTTT	CASSVGGRAGNTIYF
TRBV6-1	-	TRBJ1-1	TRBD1	TGTGCCAGCAGCTCGAGGACAGGGGAGGAGGCTGAAGCTTTCTTT	CASSSRTGEEAEAFF
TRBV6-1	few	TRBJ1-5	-	TGTGCCAGCAGCTTAGAAAGCAATCAGCCCCAGCATTTT	CASSLESNQPQHF
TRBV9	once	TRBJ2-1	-	TGTGCCAGCAGCGTAGGATCTACCTACAATGAGCAGTTCTTC	CASSVGSTYNEQFF
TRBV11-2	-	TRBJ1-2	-	TGTGCCATAGGGGGTAACTATGGCTACACCTTC	CAIGGNYGYTF
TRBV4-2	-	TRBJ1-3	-	TGTGCCAGCAGCCAAGATTGGGGCGACACCATATATTTT	CASSQDWGDTIYF
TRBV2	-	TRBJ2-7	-	TGTGCCAGCAGTGTGGGTGACAGATACTACGAGCAGTACTTC	CASSVGDRYYEQYF
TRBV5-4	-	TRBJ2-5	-	TGTGCCAGCAGCCGAGGTGTGGAGACCCAGTACTTC	CASSRGVETQYF
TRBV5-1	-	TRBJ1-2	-	TGCGCCAGCAGCTTGGCCCGGACAGTCAACTATGGCTACACCTTC	CASSLARTVNYGYTF
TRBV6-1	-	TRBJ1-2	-	TGTGCCAGCGGGGGGGGGAAAAACTATGGCTACACCTTC	CASGGGKNYGYTF
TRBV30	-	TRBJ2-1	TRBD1	TGTGCGTTTGACAGGGGGCAGACCTCCTACAATGAGCAGTTCTTC	CAFDRGQTSYNEQFF
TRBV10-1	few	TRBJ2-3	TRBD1	TGCGCCAGCAGTGAGTCGGGACAGGAATTGGCAGATACGCAGTATTTT	CASSESGQELADTQYF
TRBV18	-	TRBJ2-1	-	TGTGCCAGCTCACCAACCGCGGAGCAGTTCTTC	CASSPTAEQFF
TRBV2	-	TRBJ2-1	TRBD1	TGTGCCAGCAGTCGGGACAGGGGGGCCAATGAGCAGTTCTTC	CASSRDRGANEQFF
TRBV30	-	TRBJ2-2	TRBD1	TGTGCCTGGAGTGTGACAGGGAAGGCCGGGGAGCTGTTTTTT	CAWSVTGKAGELFF
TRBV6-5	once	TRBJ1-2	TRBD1	TGTGCCAGCAGACACGACAGGGACCACTATGGCTACACCTTC	CASRHDRDHYGYTF
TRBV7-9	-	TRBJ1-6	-	TGTGCCAGCAGCCATCCCAGGGTAGGGTTGAATTCACCCCTCCACTTT	CASSHPRVGLNSPLHF
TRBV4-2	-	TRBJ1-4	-	TGTGCCAGCAGCCAAGCTCAGAAAAATGAAAAACTGTTTTTT	CASSQAQKNEKLFF
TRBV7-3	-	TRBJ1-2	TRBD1	TGTGCCAGCAGCTCCGAGGGGGCAATGGGCTATGGCTACACCTTC	CASSSEGAMGYGYTF
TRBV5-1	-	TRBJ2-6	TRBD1	TGCGCCAGCAGCTGGGACAGGGCAGGAGGGGCCAACGTCCTGACTTTC	CASSWDRAGGANVLTF
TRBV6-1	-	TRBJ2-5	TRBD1	TGTGCCAGCATTCAGACAGGGGTTGGCGGAGAGACCCAGTACTTC	CASIQTGVGGETQYF
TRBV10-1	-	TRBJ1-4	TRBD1	TGCGCCAGTTCACAGGGGAGCGGTGAAAAACTGTTTTTT	CASSQGSGEKLFF
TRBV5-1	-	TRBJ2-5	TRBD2	TGCGCCAGCAGGACAGCGGGAACGTCTTTAGAGACCCAGTACTTC	CASRTAGTSLETQYF
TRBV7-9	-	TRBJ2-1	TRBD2	TGTGCCAGCAGCCCTCCGGGACTAGCGGACAATGAGCAGTTCTTC	CASSPPGLADNEQFF
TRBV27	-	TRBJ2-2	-	TGTGCCAGCAGTGCCTCCAGGGTAGCCGGGGAGCTGTTTTTT	CASSASRVAGELFF
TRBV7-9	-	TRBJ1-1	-	TGTGCCATTGTACAGGGGAACACTGAAGCTTTCTTT	CAIVQGNTEAFF
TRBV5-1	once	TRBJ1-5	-	TGCGCCAGCAGCTTGGAGGGAAGGGGACAGCCCCAGCATTTT	CASSLEGRGQPQHF
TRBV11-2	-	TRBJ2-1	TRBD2	TGTGCCAGCAGCTTAGTGTCACTAGCGGGAACCTCCCGGGGTGAGCAGTTCTTC	CASSLVSLAGTSRGEQFF